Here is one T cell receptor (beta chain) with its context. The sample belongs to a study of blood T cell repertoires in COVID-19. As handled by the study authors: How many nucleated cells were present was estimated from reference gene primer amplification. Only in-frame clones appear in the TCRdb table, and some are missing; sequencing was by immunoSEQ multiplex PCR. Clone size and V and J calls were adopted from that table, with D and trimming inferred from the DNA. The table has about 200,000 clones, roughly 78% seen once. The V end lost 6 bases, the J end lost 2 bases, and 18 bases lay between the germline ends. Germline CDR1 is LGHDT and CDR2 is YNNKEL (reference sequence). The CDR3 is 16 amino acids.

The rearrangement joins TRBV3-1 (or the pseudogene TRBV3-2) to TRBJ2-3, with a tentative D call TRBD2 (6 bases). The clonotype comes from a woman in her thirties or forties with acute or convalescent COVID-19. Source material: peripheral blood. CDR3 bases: TGTGCCAGCAGGGAAAATGCGGGACGTTCCACAGATACGCAGTATTTT. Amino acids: CASRENAGRSTDTQYF.